Presented here are 21 T cell receptor beta chains from one specimen sequenced in a study of blood T cell repertoires in COVID-19. Sequencing was performed with immunoSEQ multiplex PCR; in TCRdb, only in-frame clones are kept and a portion is missing. This sample has more than 200,000 clones, with approximately 87% found just once. Source material: peripheral blood. All receptors derive from an older woman with active or convalescent COVID-19.

CDR3 residues: CASTDAVLQETQYF. CDR3 sequence (DNA): TGTGCCAGCACCGACGCGGTCCTCCAAGAGACCCAGTACTTC. The chain joins TRBV7-8 to TRBJ2-5, with no clear D. Per germline, CDR1 SGHVS and CDR2 FQNEAQ. The V end lost 7 bases, the J end lost 1 base, and 13 bases lay between the germline ends. This CDR3 has 14 residues.

V and J are TRBV18 and TRBJ2-1; TRBD2 matches 10 bases. The germline CDR1 and CDR2 sequences are KGHSH and LQKENI. CDR3 length equals 15 residues. J lost 8 bases, V lost 3 bases, and 7 bases had no gene match. CDR3 region: CASSPGVAGGYEQFF. DNA for the CDR3: TGTGCCAGCTCACCCGGAGTAGCGGGAGGCTATGAGCAGTTCTTC.

The chain has TRBV7-3 and TRBJ2-1; D remains ambiguous. Trimming cost V 1 base and J 0 bases, with 7 bases left between them. CDR1 is SGHTA and CDR2 is FQGTGA in the germline V gene. The CDR3 runs to 15 residues. In DNA, the CDR3 is TGTGCCAGCAGCTTAATTGCGGCCTCCTACAATGAGCAGTTCTTC. Its protein is CASSLIAASYNEQFF.

The J gene is TRBJ1-6, the V gene TRBV7-3; TRBD1 is a possible D gene (5 bases). The CDR3 extends over 14 amino acids. Trimming removed 4 bases at V and 9 bases at J, with 13 bases between. CDR1 and CDR2 from the germline V gene are SGHTA and FQGTGA. Here the CDR3 reads CASSSGGEGSPLHF. CDR3 nucleotides: TGTGCCAGCAGCTCTGGGGGGGAAGGTTCACCCCTCCACTTT.

V usage is TRBV6-5 and J usage is TRBJ1-5; D is uncertain. Trimming removed 1 base from V and 6 bases from J, with 4 bases in between. CDR1 and CDR2 from the germline V gene are MNHEY and SVGAGI. The CDR3 totals 12 residues. As DNA, the CDR3 is TGTGCCAGCAGTTACTTCGGTCAGCCCCAGCATTTT. It translates to CASSYFGQPQHF.

This rearrangement joins TRBV2 to TRBJ1-1, with unresolved D. CDR3 length: 13 amino acids. The V gene lost 5 bases and the J gene lost 5 bases, with 12 bases spanning the gap. Per the germline V gene, CDR1 is SNHLY and CDR2 is FYNNEI. The CDR3 is CASSLGSLTEAFF. CDR3 bases: TGTGCCAGCAGTTTAGGGAGCCTGACTGAAGCTTTCTTT. Looking up the rest from reference TRBV2 and TRBJ1-1 gives the full variable domain: EPEVTQTPSHQVTQMGQEVILRCVPISNHLYFYWYRQILGQKVEFLVSFYNNEISEKSEIFDDQFSVERPDGSNFTLKIRSTKLEDSAMYFCASSLGSLTEAFFGQGTRLTVV.

The rearrangement links TRBV7-8 to TRBJ2-2; 9 bases line up with TRBD2. The trim removed 1 base at V and 7 bases at J, leaving 7 bases unmatched. This CDR3 contains 16 residues. Germline V lookup: CDR1 SGHVS, CDR2 FQNEAQ. The CDR3 DNA reads TGTGCCAGCAGCTTAGTTAGCGGGGGTGTGGTCGGGGAGCTGTTTTTT. Encoded protein: CASSLVSGGVVGELFF.

The count of this clone is one. V is TRBV27 and J is TRBJ1-3; a weak D match, TRBD1 (6 bases). This CDR3 has 14 residues. Germline lookup yields CDR1 MNHEY and CDR2 SMNVEV (reference sequence). V was clipped by 4 bases and J by 2 bases, with 9 bases between them. CDR3 sequence: CASSSSGAGNTIYF. The DNA of the CDR3 is TGTGCCAGCAGTTCCTCAGGGGCTGGAAACACCATATATTTT.

This chain connects TRBV6-5 to TRBJ1-1, with a weak D call TRBD1 (6 bases). The germline V and J ends were trimmed by 0 bases and 5 bases, with 13 bases remaining between them. This CDR3 has 15 amino acids. Germline CDR1 MNHEY, CDR2 SVGAGI. The CDR3: CASSYSTGLSTEAFF. The CDR3 DNA sequence: TGTGCCAGCAGTTACTCGACAGGCCTTTCAACTGAAGCTTTCTTT.

The chain couples TRBV7-3 to TRBJ2-2, with D maybe TRBD2 (6 bases). V lost 5 bases to trimming and J lost 5 bases, with 9 bases between them. This CDR3 contains 13 residues. Germline V gene sequence: CDR1 SGHTA, CDR2 FQGTGA. CDR3 bases: TGTGCCAGCAGCCGGAGGGAAACCGGGGAGCTGTTTTTT. Translated, it gives CASSRRETGELFF.

The chain couples TRBV14 to TRBJ1-6; 7 positions agree with TRBD1. V shed 2 bases, J shed 9 bases, and the junction held 1 base outside the gene matches. Per the germline V gene, CDR1 is SGHDN and CDR2 is FVKESK. The CDR3 length is 13 residues. CDR3 loop: CASSQTGVSPLHF. CDR3 sequence (DNA): TGTGCCAGCAGCCAAACAGGGGTTTCACCCCTCCACTTT. Variable domain in full (rest from reference TRBV14 and TRBJ1-6): EAGVTQFPSHSVIEKGQTVTLRCDPISGHDNLYWYRRVMGKEIKFLLHFVKESKQDESGMPNNRFLAERTGGTYSTLKVQPAELEDSGVYFCASSQTGVSPLHFGNGTRLTVT.

This clone has a single count. This sequence joins TRBV11-2 and TRBJ1-2; D not certain. CDR1 SGHAT and CDR2 FQNNGV come from the germline V gene. The CDR3 is 16 residues long. Trimming shortened V by 4 bases and J by 3 bases, and 18 bases separated the two germline ends. The CDR3 sequence is CASSSLPRGGHYGYTF. CDR3 nucleotide sequence: TGTGCCAGCAGCTCGCTCCCTCGGGGAGGGCACTATGGCTACACCTTC.

The chain joins TRBV19 to TRBJ2-7; 7 bases agree with TRBD1. V lost 3 bases to trimming and J lost 0 bases; unmatched junction nucleotides: 5. This CDR3 is built from 15 residues. Germline V gene lookup returns CDR1 LNHDA and CDR2 SQIVND (reference sequence). The CDR3 reads CASSIGTVGSYEQYF. As DNA, the CDR3 is TGTGCCAGTAGTATTGGGACAGTGGGCTCCTACGAGCAGTACTTC.

The gene calls are TRBV7-2 and TRBJ2-1; tentative D call: TRBD1 (5 bases). There are 14 residues in the CDR3. Trimming removed 4 bases from V and 4 bases from J, with 11 bases in between. Germline V gene lookup returns CDR1 SGHTA and CDR2 FQGNSA. CDR3 residues: CASSSRTSYNEQFF. CDR3 bases: TGTGCCAGCAGCTCCCGGACATCTTACAATGAGCAGTTCTTC.

A few counts support this clone. This sequence joins TRBV18 and TRBJ2-2; 7 bases agree with TRBD1. Germline V gene lookup returns CDR1 KGHSH and CDR2 LQKENI. Trimming at V came to 2 bases and at J to 0 bases, leaving 6 bases not matched to a gene. The CDR3 is made up of 17 amino acids. CDR3 coding DNA: TGTGCCAGCTCACCAAAGGAGACAGGGCCGAACACCGGGGAGCTGTTTTTT. This codes for CASSPKETGPNTGELFF. The full variable domain, with the rest looked up from reference TRBV18 and TRBJ2-2, is NAGVMQNPRHLVRRRGQEARLRCSPMKGHSHVYWYRQLPEEGLKFMVYLQKENIIDESGMPKERFSAEFPKEGPSILRIQQVVRGDSAAYFCASSPKETGPNTGELFFGEGSRLTVL.

The chain combines TRBV2 with TRBJ2-5; 8 nucleotides match TRBD1. From germline, CDR1 is SNHLY and CDR2 FYNNEI. J gave up 1 base and V 6 bases, and 4 bases lay outside the gene matches. The CDR3 loop spans 14 amino acids. The DNA of the CDR3 is TGTGCCAGCAGGGACAGGGCAGGCCAAGAGACCCAGTACTTC. Translated, it gives CASRDRAGQETQYF.

The gene calls are TRBV12-3 or TRBV12-4 and TRBJ1-2; D is unresolved. Trimming cost V 6 bases and J 6 bases, with 8 bases left between them. The CDR3 has 11 residues. CDR3 sequence reads: CASRQRDGYTF. CDR3 nucleotide sequence: TGTGCCAGCAGACAGAGAGATGGCTACACCTTC.

This clone was seen ten or more times. V and J are TRBV4-2 and TRBJ1-2; perhaps TRBD1 as D (5 bases). The CDR3 has 15 residues. Germline CDR1 reads LGHNA; CDR2 reads YNFKEQ. Trimming pared 3 bases from V and 5 bases from J, leaving 16 bases between. In nucleotides, the CDR3 is TGTGCCAGCAGCCATATTAGCGGTGGGGGTTATGGCTACACCTTC. Protein product: CASSHISGGGYGYTF.

The chain's CDR3 is CASRDAHRGITEAFF. Here the CDR3 DNA reads TGTGCCAGCAGGGATGCCCACAGGGGAATAACTGAAGCTTTCTTT. The rearrangement links TRBV2 to TRBJ1-1; 7 bases fit TRBD1. Germline loops: CDR1 SNHLY, CDR2 FYNNEI. Unmatched junction bases numbered 12, after V lost 6 bases and J lost 5 bases. The CDR3 loop spans 15 amino acids.

A single count supports this clone. The chain joins TRBV6-5 to TRBJ1-2; TRBD1 agrees at 7 bases. The length of the CDR3 is 13 residues. With V trimmed by 6 bases and J by 3 bases, 4 bases remained unmatched. Germline V gene sequence: CDR1 MNHEY, CDR2 SVGAGI. CDR3 DNA sequence: TGTGCCAGCAGCCAGGGGGGTTACTATGGCTACACCTTC. It translates to CASSQGGYYGYTF.

The gene calls are TRBV9 and TRBJ2-3; D might be TRBD1 (6 bases). Germline V gene lookup returns CDR1 SGDLS and CDR2 YYNGEE. Between the trimmed V and J ends, which lost 2 bases and 5 bases, there was a span of 15 bases. CDR3 length: 15 amino acids. CDR3 sequence reads: CASSVQGHPGDTQYF. The CDR3 DNA follows: TGTGCCAGCAGCGTCCAGGGACACCCCGGAGATACGCAGTATTTT.